This T cell receptor (beta chain) is drawn from a study of blood T cell repertoires in COVID-19. The CDR3 consists of 11 residues. Trimming cost V 2 bases and J 11 bases, with 9 bases left between them. The germline CDR1 and CDR2 sequences are LNHDA and SQIVND (reference sequence). TCRdb keeps only in-frame clones here, not all; method: immunoSEQ multiplex PCR. Of 150,000 to 200,000 clones in the sample, 80% were seen once. A word on this clone: Other DNA sequences from this sample encode an identical CDR3 as well.

Sequences were obtained from PBMCs or T cells enriched from blood (not recorded which). The rearrangement uses TRBV19 and TRBJ1-1; D gene unclear. The sequence was collected from a man aged 55 to 70 who had been exposed to COVID-19. CDR3 bases: TGTGCCAGTAGTATACAGAGCGAGGCTTTCTTT. This translates into CASSIQSEAFF.